Listed below are T cell receptor beta chains from one sample, sequenced in a study of shared clonotypes between healthy human individuals. Sequenced by immunoSEQ multiplex PCR; TCRdb stores in-frame clones only, minus some. There are about 670,000 clones in the sample; around 72% occur only once, and about 2% lies in the top ten. Specimen: memory CD4+ T cells sorted from blood. The receptor source for this set is a woman aged 25 to 39 in good health. The CDR3 runs from the conserved cysteine through the conserved F or W. Each record gives: CDR3 protein, CDR3 DNA, V gene, CDR3 length, J gene, clone size, D gene. The D gene is left open where the match is weak. Clone sizes are given selectively: once, few, many, or a class where the clone is expanded.

cdr3_aa: CASSTRRDGVRETQYF
cdr3_nt: TGCGCCAGCAGCACCAGAAGGGACGGTGTCCGTGAGACCCAGTACTTC
v_call: TRBV5-1
cdr3_length: 16
j_call: TRBJ2-5
clone_size: -
d_call: -

cdr3_aa: CASSVGQGIMGLGGYTF
cdr3_nt: TGTGCCAGCAGTGTGGGACAGGGAATCATGGGCCTAGGTGGCTACACCTTC
v_call: TRBV5-4
cdr3_length: 17
j_call: TRBJ1-2
clone_size: few
d_call: TRBD1

cdr3_aa: CASSLDRFSGNTIYF
cdr3_nt: TGTGCCAGCAGCCTGGACAGGTTCTCTGGAAACACCATATATTTT
v_call: TRBV4-2
cdr3_length: 15
j_call: TRBJ1-3
clone_size: -
d_call: TRBD1

cdr3_aa: CASTPFHSRVYEQYF
cdr3_nt: TGTGCCAGCACCCCATTTCACAGTCGGGTTTACGAGCAGTACTTC
v_call: TRBV7-2
cdr3_length: 15
j_call: TRBJ2-7
clone_size: -
d_call: -

cdr3_aa: CASSQGSQSYEQYF
cdr3_nt: TGTGCCAGCAGCCAAGGCAGTCAATCCTACGAGCAGTACTTC
v_call: TRBV4-2
cdr3_length: 14
j_call: TRBJ2-7
clone_size: -
d_call: -

cdr3_aa: CARADTQYF
cdr3_nt: TGTGCTAGAGCAGATACGCAGTATTTT
v_call: TRBV12-5
cdr3_length: 9
j_call: TRBJ2-3
clone_size: -
d_call: -

cdr3_aa: CASSRPGTAANYGYTF
cdr3_nt: TGTGCCAGCAGCCGGCCGGGGACCGCAGCTAACTATGGCTACACCTTC
v_call: TRBV2
cdr3_length: 16
j_call: TRBJ1-2
clone_size: -
d_call: -

cdr3_aa: CASSSGLAGLYEQYF
cdr3_nt: TGCGCCAGCAGCTCGGGACTAGCGGGGCTCTACGAGCAGTACTTC
v_call: TRBV5-1
cdr3_length: 15
j_call: TRBJ2-7
clone_size: -
d_call: TRBD2

cdr3_aa: CASSLGTTTGELFF
cdr3_nt: TGTGCCAGCAGCTTGGGGACCACTACCGGGGAGCTGTTTTTT
v_call: TRBV7-6
cdr3_length: 14
j_call: TRBJ2-2
clone_size: few
d_call: -

cdr3_aa: CASSPSTGGETQYF
cdr3_nt: TGCGCCAGCAGCCCATCCACAGGGGGAGAGACCCAGTACTTC
v_call: TRBV5-1
cdr3_length: 14
j_call: TRBJ2-5
clone_size: -
d_call: TRBD1

cdr3_aa: CASSYQDGGYYGYTF
cdr3_nt: TGTGCCAGCAGCTACCAGGACGGGGGCTACTATGGCTACACCTTC
v_call: TRBV7-9
cdr3_length: 15
j_call: TRBJ1-2
clone_size: -
d_call: -

cdr3_aa: CASSQGETQYF
cdr3_nt: TGCGCCAGCAGCCAGGGGGAGACCCAGTACTTC
v_call: TRBV5-1
cdr3_length: 11
j_call: TRBJ2-5
clone_size: -
d_call: -

cdr3_aa: CSAFLGYEQFF
cdr3_nt: TGCAGTGCCTTTCTAGGGTATGAGCAGTTCTTC
v_call: TRBV20-1
cdr3_length: 11
j_call: TRBJ2-1
clone_size: -
d_call: -

cdr3_aa: CASSLAWIDEQYF
cdr3_nt: TGTGCCAGCAGCTTAGCCTGGATCGACGAGCAGTACTTC
v_call: TRBV11-3
cdr3_length: 13
j_call: TRBJ2-7
clone_size: -
d_call: -

cdr3_aa: CASSLVPDTQYF
cdr3_nt: TGTGCCAGCAGCTTAGTTCCAGATACGCAGTATTTT
v_call: TRBV7-9
cdr3_length: 12
j_call: TRBJ2-3
clone_size: -
d_call: -

cdr3_aa: CASSPHAATNEKLFF
cdr3_nt: TGTGCCAGCAGCCCCCACGCGGCAACTAATGAAAAACTGTTTTTT
v_call: TRBV6-6
cdr3_length: 15
j_call: TRBJ1-4
clone_size: -
d_call: -

cdr3_aa: CASRKTGEYEKLFF
cdr3_nt: TGTGCCAGCAGGAAGACAGGGGAATATGAAAAACTGTTTTTT
v_call: TRBV6-1
cdr3_length: 14
j_call: TRBJ1-4
clone_size: few
d_call: TRBD1

cdr3_aa: CASSLAGPGEAFF
cdr3_nt: TGTGCCAGCAGCTTAGCCGGGCCAGGAGAAGCTTTCTTT
v_call: TRBV7-9
cdr3_length: 13
j_call: TRBJ1-1
clone_size: -
d_call: -

cdr3_aa: CASSSGGGGRGTEAFF
cdr3_nt: TGTGCCAGCAGCAGTGGAGGAGGGGGGCGCGGTACTGAAGCTTTCTTT
v_call: TRBV27
cdr3_length: 16
j_call: TRBJ1-1
clone_size: -
d_call: -

cdr3_aa: CASSQEGLRSYEQYF
cdr3_nt: TGCGCCAGCAGCCAGGAGGGACTGCGATCCTACGAGCAGTACTTC
v_call: TRBV4-1
cdr3_length: 15
j_call: TRBJ2-7
clone_size: -
d_call: -

cdr3_aa: CASRPRTGGGNTIYF
cdr3_nt: TGTGCCAGCAGGCCCCGGACAGGGGGAGGAAACACCATATATTTT
v_call: TRBV6-5
cdr3_length: 15
j_call: TRBJ1-3
clone_size: -
d_call: TRBD1

cdr3_aa: CASSIGAGRPRGEQYF
cdr3_nt: TGTGCCAGCAGTATAGGAGCGGGAAGGCCCCGGGGCGAGCAGTACTTC
v_call: TRBV27
cdr3_length: 16
j_call: TRBJ2-7
clone_size: -
d_call: TRBD2

cdr3_aa: CASSLETGGPRQETQYF
cdr3_nt: TGTGCCAGCAGCTTAGAAACGGGAGGGCCGAGGCAAGAGACCCAGTACTTC
v_call: TRBV7-8
cdr3_length: 17
j_call: TRBJ2-5
clone_size: -
d_call: TRBD2

cdr3_aa: CASSPPGGLNTEAFF
cdr3_nt: TGTGCCAGCTCACCACCTGGGGGTTTGAACACTGAAGCTTTCTTT
v_call: TRBV18
cdr3_length: 15
j_call: TRBJ1-1
clone_size: -
d_call: -

cdr3_aa: CAISDPGRGATDTQYF
cdr3_nt: TGTGCCATCAGTGACCCTGGAAGGGGGGCCACAGATACGCAGTATTTT
v_call: TRBV10-3
cdr3_length: 16
j_call: TRBJ2-3
clone_size: -
d_call: -

cdr3_aa: CASTRSGGFTGELFF
cdr3_nt: TGTGCCAGCACGAGATCAGGGGGCTTCACCGGGGAGCTGTTTTTT
v_call: TRBV18
cdr3_length: 15
j_call: TRBJ2-2
clone_size: -
d_call: TRBD1

cdr3_aa: CASSLFAVRTSGENDYEQYF
cdr3_nt: TGTGCCAGCAGTTTATTTGCAGTGAGGACTAGCGGGGAAAATGACTACGAGCAGTACTTC
v_call: TRBV28
cdr3_length: 20
j_call: TRBJ2-7
clone_size: -
d_call: TRBD2

cdr3_aa: CASRLGNKHREYF
cdr3_nt: TGTGCAAGTCGCTTAGGTAACAAACACAGGGAGTACTTC
v_call: TRBV12-2
cdr3_length: 13
j_call: TRBJ2-7
clone_size: -
d_call: -

cdr3_aa: CASSLGQINSYEQYF
cdr3_nt: TGCGCCAGCAGCTTGGGACAGATCAACTCCTACGAGCAGTACTTC
v_call: TRBV5-1
cdr3_length: 15
j_call: TRBJ2-7
clone_size: -
d_call: -

cdr3_aa: CASSLGSGSTDTQYF
cdr3_nt: TGTGCCAGCAGCTTAGGATCGGGGTCGACAGATACGCAGTATTTT
v_call: TRBV7-2
cdr3_length: 15
j_call: TRBJ2-3
clone_size: -
d_call: -

cdr3_aa: CASSERRTSGSGNEQFF
cdr3_nt: TGTGCCAGCAGTGAGAGGAGGACTAGCGGGAGTGGTAATGAGCAGTTCTTC
v_call: TRBV25-1
cdr3_length: 17
j_call: TRBJ2-1
clone_size: -
d_call: TRBD2

cdr3_aa: CASSPEVGTEAFF
cdr3_nt: TGTGCCAGCAGTCCCGAGGTGGGGACTGAAGCTTTCTTT
v_call: TRBV27
cdr3_length: 13
j_call: TRBJ1-1
clone_size: -
d_call: -

cdr3_aa: CASSQGWAGTGSYEQYF
cdr3_nt: TGCGCCAGCAGCCAAGGGTGGGCTGGGACAGGGTCATACGAGCAGTACTTC
v_call: TRBV4-1
cdr3_length: 17
j_call: TRBJ2-7
clone_size: -
d_call: TRBD1

cdr3_aa: CASKRTSQYNEQFF
cdr3_nt: TGTGCCAGCAAAAGGACTAGTCAGTACAATGAGCAGTTCTTC
v_call: TRBV7-6
cdr3_length: 14
j_call: TRBJ2-1
clone_size: few
d_call: TRBD2

cdr3_aa: CASSLPQGANYGYTF
cdr3_nt: TGTGCCAGCAGCCTACCACAGGGAGCTAACTATGGCTACACCTTC
v_call: TRBV28
cdr3_length: 15
j_call: TRBJ1-2
clone_size: -
d_call: -

cdr3_aa: CASSFVGGGGYTF
cdr3_nt: TGTGCCAGCAGCTTTGTAGGAGGTGGCGGCTACACCTTC
v_call: TRBV7-6
cdr3_length: 13
j_call: TRBJ1-2
clone_size: -
d_call: -

cdr3_aa: CASSSPLYTSTGSDEQYF
cdr3_nt: TGTGCCAGCAGCTCTCCCCTTTATACCAGTACAGGGAGCGACGAGCAGTACTTC
v_call: TRBV13
cdr3_length: 18
j_call: TRBJ2-7
clone_size: -
d_call: -

cdr3_aa: CASSQDPAASGRFHNEQFF
cdr3_nt: TGTGCCAGCAGCCAAGATCCGGCGGCTAGCGGGAGATTCCACAATGAGCAGTTCTTC
v_call: TRBV4-2
cdr3_length: 19
j_call: TRBJ2-1
clone_size: -
d_call: TRBD2

cdr3_aa: CASRDEASGTYNEQFF
cdr3_nt: TGTGCCAGCAGAGACGAGGCTAGCGGAACATACAATGAGCAGTTCTTC
v_call: TRBV27
cdr3_length: 16
j_call: TRBJ2-1
clone_size: many
d_call: TRBD2

cdr3_aa: CASSLDFQETQYF
cdr3_nt: TGCGCCAGCAGCTTGGACTTCCAAGAGACCCAGTACTTC
v_call: TRBV5-1
cdr3_length: 13
j_call: TRBJ2-5
clone_size: -
d_call: -

cdr3_aa: CASTEGLATDTQYF
cdr3_nt: TGTGCCAGTACCGAGGGGCTAGCGACAGATACGCAGTATTTT
v_call: TRBV19
cdr3_length: 14
j_call: TRBJ2-3
clone_size: -
d_call: -

cdr3_aa: CASSRPLRESSYEQYF
cdr3_nt: TGTGCCAGCTCAAGGCCTCTCCGGGAATCGTCCTACGAGCAGTACTTC
v_call: TRBV28
cdr3_length: 16
j_call: TRBJ2-7
clone_size: -
d_call: -

cdr3_aa: CATSRDLASSLYGYTF
cdr3_nt: TGTGCCACCAGCAGAGATTTGGCCAGCTCCCTCTATGGCTACACCTTC
v_call: TRBV15
cdr3_length: 16
j_call: TRBJ1-2
clone_size: -
d_call: -

cdr3_aa: CASSPAMGETQYF
cdr3_nt: TGTGCCAGCAGCCCCGCCATGGGAGAGACCCAGTACTTC
v_call: TRBV5-5
cdr3_length: 13
j_call: TRBJ2-5
clone_size: few
d_call: -

cdr3_aa: CASTLGGGGAFF
cdr3_nt: TGTGCCAGCACTCTGGGAGGGGGGGGTGCTTTCTTT
v_call: TRBV11-2
cdr3_length: 12
j_call: TRBJ1-1
clone_size: -
d_call: -

cdr3_aa: CASSYSTGGNEKLFF
cdr3_nt: TGTGCCAGCAGTTACTCGACAGGCGGAAATGAAAAACTGTTTTTT
v_call: TRBV6-6
cdr3_length: 15
j_call: TRBJ1-4
clone_size: -
d_call: -

cdr3_aa: CASSAQTLNTEAFF
cdr3_nt: TGCGCCAGCAGCGCACAGACCCTGAACACTGAAGCTTTCTTT
v_call: TRBV5-1
cdr3_length: 14
j_call: TRBJ1-1
clone_size: -
d_call: -

cdr3_aa: CASSLVPDSSYEQYF
cdr3_nt: TGCGCCAGCAGCTTGGTCCCCGACTCCTCCTACGAGCAGTACTTC
v_call: TRBV5-1
cdr3_length: 15
j_call: TRBJ2-7
clone_size: once
d_call: -

cdr3_aa: CASSPSSYEQYF
cdr3_nt: TGTGCCAGCAGCCCGAGCTCCTACGAGCAGTACTTC
v_call: TRBV7-8
cdr3_length: 12
j_call: TRBJ2-7
clone_size: -
d_call: -

cdr3_aa: CASISGLAGVEQYF
cdr3_nt: TGTGCCAGCATCTCGGGCCTAGCGGGAGTCGAGCAGTACTTC
v_call: TRBV28
cdr3_length: 14
j_call: TRBJ2-7
clone_size: -
d_call: TRBD2

cdr3_aa: CASSLLVRVAGELFF
cdr3_nt: TGTGCCAGCAGCTTGTTGGTCAGGGTAGCCGGGGAGCTGTTTTTT
v_call: TRBV5-5
cdr3_length: 15
j_call: TRBJ2-2
clone_size: -
d_call: -

cdr3_aa: CASTLGSHRPNTEAFF
cdr3_nt: TGTGCCAGTACCCTAGGCTCTCACAGACCGAACACTGAAGCTTTCTTT
v_call: TRBV19
cdr3_length: 16
j_call: TRBJ1-1
clone_size: few
d_call: -

cdr3_aa: CASSTIRGPYEQYF
cdr3_nt: TGTGCCAGTAGTACCATCAGGGGCCCCTACGAGCAGTACTTC
v_call: TRBV19
cdr3_length: 14
j_call: TRBJ2-7
clone_size: -
d_call: -

cdr3_aa: CASRLSNNEQFF
cdr3_nt: TGTGCCAGCAGGCTCTCGAACAATGAGCAGTTCTTC
v_call: TRBV28
cdr3_length: 12
j_call: TRBJ2-1
clone_size: -
d_call: -

cdr3_aa: CASTGTDRGYTF
cdr3_nt: TGTGCCAGCACCGGGACAGATCGAGGGTACACCTTC
v_call: TRBV18
cdr3_length: 12
j_call: TRBJ1-2
clone_size: -
d_call: TRBD1